A selection of T cell receptor beta chains follows, all from one sample in a study of T cell responses to AZD1222 COVID-19 vaccine. TCRdb's copy holds only in-frame clones and misses some; the assay was immunoSEQ multiplex PCR. The sample consists of 120,000 to 150,000 clones, approximately 89% of them appearing once. The sequencing used peripheral blood, collected 28 days after the second AZD1222 dose. The receptors here all came from an adult who received the AZD1222 COVID-19 vaccine. The CDR3 runs from the conserved cysteine through the conserved F or W. D genes are given only for firm matches. Size is stated for part of the rows, as once, few or many counts, or as a class when the clone is expanded.

j_call clone_size d_call v_call cdr3_nt cdr3_aa
TRBJ1-2 - - TRBV4-3 TGCGCCAGCAGCCACTCTAAAGGGGTCGTGGGCTATGGCTACACCTTC CASSHSKGVVGYGYTF
TRBJ1-1 - TRBD1 TRBV29-1 TGCAGCGGGGGACAGACTAACACTGAAGCTTTCTTT CSGGQTNTEAFF
TRBJ1-4 - TRBD1 TRBV6-5 TGTGCCAGCAGGGAGGGGACAGTGGAAAAACTGTTTTTT CASREGTVEKLFF
TRBJ2-7 - - TRBV11-3 TGTGCCAGCAGCTTCGACAGCTCCTACGAGCAGTACTTC CASSFDSSYEQYF
TRBJ1-3 few - TRBV12-3/TRBV12-4 TGTGCCAGCAGTTTCATCTCTGGAAACACCATATATTTT CASSFISGNTIYF
TRBJ1-1 - TRBD1 TRBV27 TGTGCCAGCACCAATATTCGTCGGGACAGGGGGCTTTGGAGTACTGAAGCTTTCTTT CASTNIRRDRGLWSTEAFF
TRBJ1-5 - - TRBV5-5 TGTGCCAGCAGCTTTCAAAGAGACAGAATTAATCAGCCCCAGCATTTT CASSFQRDRINQPQHF
TRBJ1-2 - - TRBV7-8 TGTGCCAGCAGCTCAATTTGGGAAGGCTACACCTTC CASSSIWEGYTF
TRBJ1-5 - TRBD1 TRBV28 TGTGCCAGCAGTACTAACAGGGGAAATCAGCCCCAGCATTTT CASSTNRGNQPQHF
TRBJ1-5 - - TRBV5-4 TGTGCCAGCAGCTTTGATGGGGGGTACGGGCCCCAGCATTTT CASSFDGGYGPQHF
TRBJ2-7 - TRBD2 TRBV30 TGTGCCTGGAGTGTAGCGGGGGACGAGCAGTACTTC CAWSVAGDEQYF
TRBJ1-4 - TRBD1 TRBV4-1 TGCGCCAGCAGCCAACGGAAGGGACAGGCTGATAATGAAAAACTGTTTTTT CASSQRKGQADNEKLFF
TRBJ1-1 - TRBD1 TRBV5-6 TGTGCCAGCAGCTTGGAAGGCAGGGGGTACCCTGGGGCTTTCTTT CASSLEGRGYPGAFF
TRBJ2-2 once - TRBV6-6 TGTGCCAGCACGTTGGGCGGGGAGCTGTTTTTT CASTLGGELFF
TRBJ1-1 - - TRBV7-8 TGTGCCAGCAGCCCTCGGGCCACCCGATACACTGAAGCTTTCTTT CASSPRATRYTEAFF
TRBJ2-3 - TRBD1 TRBV18 TGTGCCAGCTCACCACCCGTCGGGACAGGGGGGCCGTTGATATCAGATACGCAGTATTTT CASSPPVGTGGPLISDTQYF
TRBJ1-5 - - TRBV2 TGTGCCAGCAGTGAAGAGGGGGGCGGCAATCAGCCCCAGCATTTT CASSEEGGGNQPQHF
TRBJ1-1 - - TRBV29-1 TGCAGCGTTGAAGATCTGGGGGTGGGGAGTGGTATGAACACTGAAGCTTTCTTT CSVEDLGVGSGMNTEAFF
TRBJ1-1 - - TRBV6-5 TGTGCCAGCAGTTACTCAACGGGGCCCCTTGGAGAAGCTTTCTTT CASSYSTGPLGEAFF